The 32 T cell receptor beta chains below all came from one sample that was sequenced in a study of blood T cell repertoires in COVID-19 (dated by TCRdb to 2020 to 2022). Preparation of the library involved the immunoSEQ multiplex PCR assay. TCRdb stores this immuneACCESS table with in-frame sequences only. Part of the clones is absent; in the studies checked, under half of the shortfall reflects unresolved V genes, and no reason is known for the rest. The sample table lists more than 100,000 clones, about nine tenths of them with a count of one. About 2.5% of the sample is in the top ten clones. Sequencing used peripheral blood. These receptors were collected from a man aged 45-65 years with active COVID-19.

V gene TRBV18 combines with J gene TRBJ1-1; D remains unclear. This CDR3 has 13 residues. CDR1 and CDR2 from the germline V gene are KGHSH and LQKENI. The V gene lost 5 bases and the J gene lost 4 bases, with 11 bases spanning the gap. This CDR3 reads CASSSGLSTEAFF. DNA for the CDR3: TGTGCCAGCTCATCGGGTCTCTCCACTGAAGCTTTCTTT. The full variable domain, its missing parts supplied by reference TRBV18 and TRBJ1-1, is NAGVMQNPRHLVRRRGQEARLRCSPMKGHSHVYWYRQLPEEGLKFMVYLQKENIIDESGMPKERFSAEFPKEGPSILRIQQVVRGDSAAYFCASSSGLSTEAFFGQGTRLTVV.

There are a few counts of this clone. V and J are TRBV11-3 and TRBJ1-3; maybe TRBD1 (6 bases). Germline-derived CDR1 and CDR2 are SGHNT and YENEEA. The V gene lost 4 bases and the J gene lost 3 bases, with 7 bases spanning the gap. The CDR3 totals 13 residues. This CDR3 reads CASSSDSGNTIYF. In DNA, the CDR3 is TGTGCCAGCAGCTCGGACAGTGGAAACACCATATATTTT.

This chain uses TRBV5-6 with TRBJ1-4, with D hard to call. Looked up from germline, CDR1 is SGHDT and CDR2 is YYEEEE. The CDR3 is 14 residues long. Trimming shortened V by 1 base and J by 6 bases, and 10 bases separated the two germline ends. In nucleotides, the CDR3 is TGTGCCAGCAGCTTGCTCCGGGGAGATGAAAAACTGTTTTTT. Amino acids: CASSLLRGDEKLFF.

This clone was observed once. The V gene is TRBV7-2, the J gene TRBJ1-4; D is perhaps TRBD1 (5 bases). The CDR3 has 13 amino acids. The ends were cut back, 3 bases at V and 6 bases at J, with 8 bases in the middle. The V gene's germline CDR1 is SGHTA and CDR2 FQGNSA. In DNA form, the CDR3 reads TGTGCCAGCAGCTTGGGGGGTTATGAAAAACTGTTTTTT. Translating gives CASSLGGYEKLFF.

This clone was found once. This sequence joins TRBV3-1 (or the pseudogene TRBV3-2) and TRBJ2-7, with 9 bases that match TRBD1. With V trimmed by 6 bases and J by 7 bases, 10 bases remained unmatched. Germline V gene lookup returns CDR1 LGHDT and CDR2 YNNKEL (reference sequence). The CDR3 spans 14 residues. The CDR3 reads CASRRQGVVGEQYF. The CDR3 DNA is TGTGCCAGCAGGAGACAGGGGGTCGTTGGGGAGCAGTACTTC.

The chain employs TRBV6-1 and TRBJ2-7, with D maybe TRBD1 (6 bases). Trimming left V 3 bases short and J 2 bases short, with 11 bases between. This CDR3 is 14 amino acids long. Germline assignment: CDR1 MNHNS and CDR2 SASEGT. This CDR3 reads CASSDRGTPYEQYF. The CDR3 DNA reads as TGTGCCAGCAGTGACAGGGGCACCCCCTACGAGCAGTACTTC.

A few counts support this clone. The chain uses TRBV7-2 and TRBJ1-2, with TRBD1 matching 8 bases. The V gene's germline CDR1 is SGHTA and CDR2 FQGNSA. The CDR3 is 14 amino acids. V lost 5 bases and J lost 1; bases outside the gene matches: 3. CDR3: CASSPGQVNYGYTF. Here the CDR3 DNA reads TGTGCCAGCAGCCCGGGACAGGTTAACTATGGCTACACCTTC.

This chain joins TRBV10-3 and TRBJ2-7; D possibly corresponds to TRBD1 (5 bases). The CDR3 runs to 17 residues. The germline V gene has CDR1 ENHRY and CDR2 SYGVKD. V was clipped by 0 bases and J by 0 bases, with 15 bases between them. The CDR3 loop reads CAISESAPRDYSYEQYF. Here the CDR3 DNA reads TGTGCCATCAGTGAGTCGGCGCCCAGGGATTACTCCTACGAGCAGTACTTC.

The V gene is TRBV7-2, the J gene TRBJ1-2; 7 bases fit TRBD1. This CDR3 contains 17 residues. From germline, CDR1 is SGHTA and CDR2 FQGNSA. After removal of 1 base from V and 4 bases from J, the junction contained 12 bases not matched to a gene. The CDR3 nucleotides are TGTGCCAGCAGCTTAGACGGCTTGGGACAGTTTTTCTATGGCTACACCTTC. Residues: CASSLDGLGQFFYGYTF.

The rearrangement uses TRBV7-8 and TRBJ1-1; TRBD1 matches 9 bases. Trimming removed 7 bases from V and 4 bases from J; junction bases left unmatched: 7. Germline V gene sequence: CDR1 SGHVS, CDR2 FQNEAQ. CDR3 size: 14 residues. The CDR3 region has the DNA TGTGCCAGCACCCCCGGGGACAGGGCCACTGAAGCTTTCTTT. This sequence encodes CASTPGDRATEAFF.

The chain links TRBV7-9 to TRBJ1-2; D call uncertain. CDR1 is SEHNR and CDR2 is FQNEAQ in the germline V gene (reference sequence). This CDR3 is 13 amino acids long. V was cut by 6 bases and J by 7 bases, with 15 bases left in between. The CDR3 protein is CASSHREEGGYTF. DNA of the CDR3: TGTGCCAGCAGTCACCGGGAGGAGGGTGGCTACACCTTC.

The chain couples TRBV14 to TRBJ1-2; D ambiguous. Germline CDR1 is SGHDN and CDR2 is FVKESK. Deletions cut 4 bases from V and 8 bases from J, with 14 bases between. CDR3 length: 13 amino acids. The CDR3 region is CASSLGDVGGYTF. The CDR3 nucleotides read TGTGCCAGCAGCCTCGGGGATGTAGGGGGCTACACCTTC.

The chain is built from TRBV9 and TRBJ1-1; no definite D call. The V gene lost 3 bases and the J gene lost 12 bases, with 12 bases spanning the gap. This CDR3 has 11 residues. CDR1 is SGDLS, CDR2 YYNGEE, per germline. CDR3 amino acids: CASSGGGQPFF. The CDR3 DNA is TGTGCCAGCAGCGGGGGAGGTCAGCCTTTCTTT.

The chain uses TRBV24-1 and TRBJ2-1; a weak D match, TRBD2 (5 bases). Per germline, CDR1 KGHDR and CDR2 SFDVKD. The CDR3 runs to 15 residues. V gave up 6 bases and J gave up 9 bases, with 20 bases separating them. CDR3 in amino acids: CATSKEGMGSGEQFF. CDR3 coding DNA: TGTGCCACCAGTAAAGAGGGAATGGGGTCGGGTGAGCAGTTCTTC.

This sequence joins TRBV3-1 (or the pseudogene TRBV3-2) and TRBJ2-5; tentatively, D is TRBD1 (6 bases). Germline V CDR1 and CDR2: LGHDT, YNNKEL (reference sequence). This CDR3 is built from 15 residues. The germline V and J ends were trimmed by 0 bases and 3 bases, with 11 bases remaining between them. The CDR3 loop is CASSQDQGREETQYF. In DNA form, the CDR3 reads TGTGCCAGCAGCCAAGATCAGGGGAGAGAAGAGACCCAGTACTTC.

This rearrangement joins TRBV19 to TRBJ2-5; D is ambiguous. Germline values: CDR1 LNHDA, CDR2 SQIVND (reference sequence). Deletions cut 7 bases from V and 5 bases from J, with 8 bases between. The CDR3 is made up of 11 amino acids. DNA for the CDR3: TGTGCCAGTACCTACGGGGAGACCCAGTACTTC. It is translated as CASTYGETQYF.

This chain joins TRBV5-4 and TRBJ2-2; TRBD2 aligns across 12 bases. The junction had 5 bases not matched to a gene; V was cut back by 0 bases and J by 2 bases. The V gene's germline CDR1 is SGHNT and CDR2 YYREEE (reference sequence). The CDR3 length is 18 residues. CDR3 DNA sequence: TGTGCCAGCAGCTTGGATCTAGCGGGGGGGCCTAACACCGGGGAGCTGTTTTTT. Its protein is CASSLDLAGGPNTGELFF.

CDR3 sequence (DNA): TGTGCCAGCTCTCCTCCGGGACAGGGGAATTCACCCCTCCACTTT. The encoded protein is CASSPPGQGNSPLHF. V usage is TRBV27 and J usage is TRBJ1-6, with TRBD1 matching over 10 bases. V shed 8 bases and J 7 bases; nucleotides not matched to a gene: 8. CDR3 length equals 15 residues. Germline-derived CDR1 and CDR2 are MNHEY and SMNVEV (reference sequence).

The chain joins TRBV6-4 to TRBJ1-2; 8 positions match TRBD1. This CDR3 spans 14 amino acids. V lost 5 bases, J lost 0 bases, and 2 bases stayed unmatched. Germline CDR1 and CDR2: MRHNA and SNTAGT. For the CDR3, the DNA is TGTGCCAGCAGTCAGACAGGGGCTAACTATGGCTACACCTTC. Protein sequence: CASSQTGANYGYTF.

The chain is built from TRBV15 and TRBJ2-3, with a weak D call TRBD1 (6 bases). V was pared by 1 base and J by 7 bases, with 18 bases between. The CDR3 has 16 amino acids. Germline V lookup: CDR1 LNHNV, CDR2 YYDKDF (reference sequence). The CDR3 loop is CATSRGPNRVQNTQYF. The CDR3 coding sequence is TGTGCCACCAGCAGAGGGCCCAACAGGGTTCAAAATACGCAGTATTTT. The whole variable domain, filled in from reference TRBV15 and TRBJ2-3, reads DAMVIQNPRYQVTQFGKPVTLSCSQTLNHNVMYWYQQKSSQAPKLLFHYYDKDFNNEADTPDNFQSRRPNTSFCFLDIRSPGLGDTAMYLCATSRGPNRVQNTQYFGPGTRLTVL.

The V call is TRBV12-3 or TRBV12-4, the J call TRBJ1-2; D perhaps matches TRBD1 (6 bases). Trimming cost V 5 bases and J 5 bases, with 12 bases left between them. The CDR3 length is 13 residues. CDR3 in amino acids: CASSLKGGYGYTF. In DNA form, the CDR3 reads TGTGCCAGCAGTCTCAAAGGGGGTTATGGCTACACCTTC.

This rearrangement joins TRBV30 to TRBJ1-5, with 7 bases aligning to TRBD1. The CDR3 contains 12 residues. With V trimmed by 8 bases and J by 6 bases, 7 bases remained unmatched. Per germline, CDR1 GTSNPN and CDR2 SVGIG (reference sequence). The CDR3, as DNA: TGTGCCCTAGACAGGGATCCTCAGCCCCAGCATTTT. Its translation is CALDRDPQPQHF.

Written as DNA, the CDR3 is TGTGCCAGCAGCCTACGACAGGGGGCGTCAGATACGCAGTATTTT. Amino acids: CASSLRQGASDTQYF. The chain combines TRBV7-2 with TRBJ2-3; 10 nucleotides align to TRBD1. Germline trimming cut 5 bases from V and 4 bases from J; bases unmatched to any gene: 6. From germline, CDR1 is SGHTA and CDR2 FQGNSA. CDR3 size: 15 residues.

The chain joins TRBV19 to TRBJ2-6; TRBD1 matches 10 bases. The J segment lost 0 bases and the V segment lost 5 bases, leaving 7 bases of the junction unmatched. Per the germline V gene, CDR1 is LNHDA and CDR2 is SQIVND (reference sequence). This CDR3 spans 18 amino acids. This chain's CDR3 is CASSAGTGVHSGANVLTF. The CDR3 nucleotides read TGTGCCAGTAGTGCCGGGACAGGGGTTCACTCTGGGGCCAACGTCCTGACTTTC. Full variable domain (missing parts from reference TRBV19 and TRBJ2-6): DGGITQSPKYLFRKEGQNVTLSCEQNLNHDAMYWYRQDPGQGLRLIYYSQIVNDFQKGDIAEGYSVSREKKESFPLTVTSAQKNPTAFYLCASSAGTGVHSGANVLTFGAGSRLTVL.

The count of this clone is one. The V gene is TRBV9, the J gene TRBJ1-1; the D gene is possibly TRBD1 (6 bases). The CDR3 spans 15 residues. Germline V CDR1 and CDR2: SGDLS, YYNGEE. V was shortened by 4 bases and J by 2 bases, with 15 bases between the two germline ends. CDR3 region: CASSSSGAFNTEAFF. CDR3 nucleotide sequence: TGTGCCAGCAGCTCTTCAGGGGCTTTCAACACTGAAGCTTTCTTT. The full variable domain, with the rest looked up from reference TRBV9 and TRBJ1-1, is DSGVTQTPKHLITATGQRVTLRCSPRSGDLSVYWYQQSLDQGLQFLIQYYNGEERAKGNILERFSAQQFPDLHSELNLSSLELGDSALYFCASSSSGAFNTEAFFGQGTRLTVV.

The CDR3 region has the DNA TGTGCCAGCAGTTTCAGGGCTTCCAACTATGGCTACACCTTC. Amino acid sequence: CASSFRASNYGYTF. This rearrangement joins TRBV27 to TRBJ1-2; D is possibly TRBD1 (5 bases). Germline CDR1 is MNHEY and CDR2 is SMNVEV (reference sequence). V lost 3 bases and J 2 bases, leaving 10 bases between the germline ends. This CDR3 is 14 amino acids long.

The chain links TRBV27 to TRBJ2-2; 10 bases match TRBD1. Germline V lookup: CDR1 MNHEY, CDR2 SMNVEV (reference sequence). V was clipped by 7 bases and J by 6 bases; unmatched bases: 8. The CDR3 has 15 residues. CDR3: CASTPGTGVAGELFF. The CDR3 DNA follows: TGTGCCAGCACCCCAGGGACAGGGGTCGCCGGGGAGCTGTTTTTT.

The genes are TRBV10-3 and TRBJ2-3; maybe TRBD2 (5 bases). The CDR3 consists of 17 residues. Germline values: CDR1 ENHRY, CDR2 SYGVKD. Between the trimmed V and J ends, which lost 6 bases and 2 bases, there was a span of 21 bases. The CDR3 is CAIRPDRMTGNTDTQYF. Written as DNA, the CDR3 is TGTGCCATCAGGCCCGACCGGATGACGGGGAACACAGATACGCAGTATTTT.

The chain couples TRBV7-2 to TRBJ1-2; tentative D call: TRBD1 (5 bases). The germline CDR1 and CDR2 sequences are SGHTA and FQGNSA. The CDR3 extends over 13 amino acids. Between the trimmed V and J ends, which lost 5 bases and 2 bases, there was a span of 9 bases. DNA for the CDR3: TGTGCCAGCAGCCGGGACTGGAACTATGGCTACACCTTC. Amino acids: CASSRDWNYGYTF. Variable domain in full (rest from reference TRBV7-2 and TRBJ1-2): GAGVSQSPSNKVTEKGKDVELRCDPISGHTALYWYRQSLGQGLEFLIYFQGNSAPDKSGLPSDRFSAERTGGSVSTLTIQRTQQEDSAVYLCASSRDWNYGYTFGSGTRLTVV.

The chain's CDR3 is CAWSVVAPSRSSTDTQYF. CDR3 coding DNA: TGTGCCTGGAGTGTAGTTGCGCCTTCAAGATCTAGCACAGATACGCAGTATTTT. The genes are TRBV30 and TRBJ2-3; D gene ambiguous. The CDR3 has 18 amino acids. Germline assignment: CDR1 GTSNPN and CDR2 SVGIG (reference sequence). The V gene lost 0 bases and the J gene lost 0 bases, with 19 bases spanning the gap.

This rearrangement joins TRBV3-1 (or the pseudogene TRBV3-2) to TRBJ2-2; D gene unclear. The length of the CDR3 is 13 residues. Trimming cost V 7 bases and J 6 bases, with 12 bases left between them. In germline, CDR1 is LGHDT, CDR2 YNNKEL (reference sequence). CDR3 sequence reads: CASIEVFSGELFF. In nucleotides, the CDR3 is TGTGCCAGCATTGAGGTCTTCTCCGGGGAGCTGTTTTTT.

This chain's CDR3 is CASSSYLGQSYGYTF. CDR3 bases: TGTGCCAGCAGCTCCTACTTGGGGCAGTCCTATGGCTACACCTTC. The V gene is TRBV6-5, the J gene TRBJ1-2; possibly TRBD1 for D (5 bases). The CDR3 extends over 15 amino acids. Germline V gene data show CDR1 as MNHEY and CDR2 as SVGAGI. Trimming removed 6 bases at V and 4 bases at J, with 18 bases between.